What follows are 30 T cell receptor beta chains derived from one specimen sequenced in a study of early T cells in non-severe SARS-CoV-2 infection. A single record per CDR3 protein comes from TCRdb applying MiXCR to the 5' RACE reads. This sample has more than 65,000 distinct CDR3 sequences, with approximately 13% found just once. Sequenced material: whole blood, taken at baseline. The receptors come from an adult who was a healthcare worker with PCR-confirmed SARS-CoV-2 infection or an uninfected control (not recorded which).

This clonotype came up many times. The V gene is TRBV5-6, the J gene TRBJ2-2, with a possible D match to TRBD1 (6 bases). Germline loops: CDR1 SGHDT, CDR2 YYEEEE. Trimming removed 4 bases from V and 4 bases from J, with 17 bases in between. The CDR3 sequence is 16 residues long. This chain's CDR3 is CASSDPGTRATGELFF. CDR3 coding DNA: TGTGCCAGCAGCGATCCGGGGACACGGGCCACCGGGGAGCTGTTTTTT.

The chain employs TRBV21-1 and TRBJ2-7; TRBD1, the table's D call, was not compared with the DNA. TRBV21-1 is a pseudogene. The CDR3 spans 15 residues. CDR3 loop: CASSLTGQGSYEQYF. The CDR3 DNA reads as TGTGCCAGCAGCCTAACGGGACAGGGGTCCTACGAGCAGTACTTC.

The chain couples TRBV20-1 to TRBJ2-5; either TRBD1 or TRBD2 may supply D (5 bases each). The CDR3 sequence is 15 residues long. Germline-derived CDR1 and CDR2 are DFQATT and SNEGSKA (reference sequence). Trimming pared 4 bases from V and 5 bases from J, leaving 20 bases between. Here the CDR3 reads CSATKGTTPSETQYF. The CDR3, as DNA: TGCAGTGCTACAAAGGGGACGACGCCCTCGGAGACCCAGTACTTC.

This clonotype was picked up many times. The chain has TRBV5-1 and TRBJ2-3; a weak D match, TRBD1 (6 bases). Between the trimmed V and J ends, which lost 3 bases and 0 bases, there was a span of 11 bases. Germline CDR1 and CDR2: SGHRS and YFSETQ. The CDR3 sequence is 15 residues long. The CDR3 coding sequence is TGCGCCAGCAGCTCCCCTGGACAGAGCACAGATACGCAGTATTTT. Translated: CASSSPGQSTDTQYF.

The chain joins TRBV7-2 to TRBJ2-1, with 8 nucleotides matching TRBD2. The trim removed 10 bases at V and 4 bases at J, leaving 6 bases unmatched. Germline V gene sequence: CDR1 SGHTA, CDR2 FQGNSA. The CDR3 totals 13 residues. The CDR3 here is CANTGTRYNEQFF. For the CDR3, the DNA is TGTGCCAACACCGGGACTAGGTACAATGAGCAGTTCTTC.

A remark on this clonotype: An end of the junction does not agree with germline; a read error may underlie this. The chain links TRBV6-2 or TRBV6-3 to TRBJ2-7, with 8 positions matching TRBD2. This CDR3 contains 12 residues. Germline V CDR1 and CDR2: MNHEY, SVGEGT. The CDR3 DNA sequence: TGTGCCTCCCGTGTGGGTAGCGGGGTCCAGAACTTC. This gives the protein CASRVGSGVQNF.

The gene calls are TRBV11-2 and TRBJ1-1; D not resolved. Germline CDR1 is SGHAT and CDR2 is FQNNGV. With 1 base removed from V and 0 bases from J, the gap between germline ends came to 9 bases. The CDR3 sequence is 15 residues long. This CDR3 reads CASSLGVLMNTEAFF. The CDR3, as DNA: TGTGCCAGCAGCTTAGGGGTACTCATGAACACTGAAGCTTTCTTT.

The V gene is TRBV3-1, the J gene TRBJ2-1; TRBD2 matches 10 bases. Germline V gives CDR1 LGHDT, CDR2 YNNKEL (reference sequence). The CDR3 is made up of 14 amino acids. Trimming cost V 5 bases and J 6 bases; bases outside gene matches: 4. The CDR3 reads CASSTWTSGNEQFF. The CDR3 bases are TGTGCCAGCAGCACCTGGACTAGCGGCAATGAGCAGTTCTTC.

This clonotype was recorded a few times. V usage is TRBV4-2 and J usage is TRBJ2-7, with 9 bases lining up with TRBD1. This CDR3 region has 16 residues. The V and J ends lost 0 bases and 1 base, in that order; junction bases with no gene match: 4. The germline CDR1 and CDR2 sequences are LGHNA and YNFKEQ. The CDR3 bases are TGTGCCAGCAGCCAAGATGCTGGGACAGGGTCCTACGAGCAGTACTTC. It is translated as CASSQDAGTGSYEQYF.

There are many counts of this clonotype. CDR3 coding DNA: TGTGCCAGCAGCTTAGCGCGGGACCGAGCCTACGAGCAGTACTTC. It codes for CASSLARDRAYEQYF. The chain recombines TRBV11-1 with TRBJ2-7; D perhaps matches TRBD2 (6 bases). Trimming stripped 0 bases from V and 2 bases from J, with 11 bases between. CDR1 SGHAT and CDR2 FQDESV come from the germline V gene (reference sequence). The CDR3 totals 15 residues.

This clonotype was recorded a few times. This chain links TRBV20-1 with TRBJ2-7; a weak D match, TRBD1 (5 bases). Germline V gene data show CDR1 as DFQATT and CDR2 as SNEGSKA (reference sequence). The CDR3 runs 13 residues. Trimming stripped 6 bases from V and 12 bases from J, with 24 bases between. The DNA of the CDR3 is TGCAGTGCCCCACCGGTGGGGCAGCCTGTGCGGTACTTC. Encoded protein: CSAPPVGQPVRYF.

This clonotype has a count of ten or more. V is TRBV28 and J is TRBJ2-5, with D maybe TRBD2 (7 bases). The length of the CDR3 is 13 residues. Trimming cost V 10 bases and J 9 bases, with 21 bases left between them. The germline gives CDR1 MDHEN, CDR2 SYDVKM. For the CDR3, the DNA is TGTGCCACTGAAAGGGGGGGAGAGCGGGCCCAGTACTTC. Protein product: CATERGGERAQYF.

This clonotype was seen a handful of times. The J gene is TRBJ2-7, the V gene TRBV7-2; TRBD2 matches at 8 bases. V dropped 1 base and J dropped 2; count of bases not matched to a gene: 4. CDR1 is SGHTA and CDR2 is FQGNSA in the germline V gene. The CDR3 contains 15 residues. For the CDR3, the DNA is TGTGCCAGCAGCTTAGGTAGCGGGGCCCCCTACGAGCAGTACTTC. Protein product: CASSLGSGAPYEQYF.

This rearrangement joins TRBV12-3 or TRBV12-4 to TRBJ2-1; D is perhaps TRBD2 (5 bases). Trimming stripped 8 bases from V and 12 bases from J, with 14 bases between. This CDR3 has 11 residues. The CDR3 reads CASSPSLLQFF. The CDR3 DNA follows: TGTGCCAGCTCCCCTAGCCTTCTGCAGTTCTTC.

This clonotype was counted a few times. The rearrangement joins TRBV4-3 to TRBJ2-5; 12 bases are a match to TRBD2. CDR1 is LGHNA and CDR2 is YSLEER in the germline V gene. J lost 3 bases, V lost 4 bases, and 12 bases had no gene match. The CDR3 is 18 amino acids. CDR3 loop: CASSPGHSSGGDKETQYF. For the CDR3, the DNA is TGCGCCAGCAGCCCCGGACACTCTAGCGGGGGGGACAAAGAGACCCAGTACTTC.

This clonotype appeared many times. The chain is built from TRBV5-1 and TRBJ2-1, with D hard to call. The CDR3 consists of 15 residues. With 2 bases removed from V and 0 bases from J, the gap between germline ends came to 9 bases. The germline gives CDR1 SGHRS, CDR2 YFSETQ. The CDR3 loop is CASSFSATSYNEQFF. For the CDR3, the DNA is TGCGCCAGCAGCTTCTCAGCCACCTCCTACAATGAGCAGTTCTTC.

The chain combines TRBV20-1 with TRBJ2-3; D tentatively reads TRBD1 or TRBD2 (5 bases each). Trimming cost V 5 bases and J 4 bases, with 10 bases left between them. Germline CDR1 is DFQATT and CDR2 is SNEGSKA (reference sequence). The CDR3 extends over 12 amino acids. The CDR3: CSAPWGSDTQYF. Here the CDR3 DNA reads TGCAGTGCTCCATGGGGGTCAGATACGCAGTATTTT.

J is TRBJ2-1 and V is TRBV3-1; 11 positions agree with TRBD2. With 2 bases clipped from V and 5 bases from J, the junction kept 5 bases outside the gene matches. Germline CDR1 is LGHDT and CDR2 is YNNKEL (reference sequence). The CDR3 is 16 amino acids. This CDR3 is CASSQTSSGGNNEQFF. In DNA form, the CDR3 reads TGTGCCAGCAGCCAAACGTCTAGCGGGGGGAACAATGAGCAGTTCTTC.

The sample holds many counts of this clonotype. V gene TRBV6-5 combines with J gene TRBJ2-7; 7 bases line up with TRBD1. The germline gives CDR1 MNHEY, CDR2 SVGAGI. After removal of 7 bases from V and 8 bases from J, the junction contained 20 bases not matched to a gene. The CDR3 has 16 amino acids. DNA of the CDR3: TGTGCCAGCACCAATGGACCCGGGACAGATGGTCGAAAGCAGTACTTC. This codes for CASTNGPGTDGRKQYF.

V usage is TRBV20-1 and J usage is TRBJ2-7; D perhaps matches TRBD1 (6 bases). The CDR3 covers 15 residues. Germline V gives CDR1 DFQATT, CDR2 SNEGSKA (reference sequence). V shed 5 bases and J shed 3 bases, with 20 bases lying between them. CDR3 sequence (DNA): TGCAGTGCTTACGCCTCAACAGGGAGTTACTACGAGCAGTACTTC. Translated, it gives CSAYASTGSYYEQYF.

This clonotype showed up just a few times. The V and J genes are TRBV2 and TRBJ1-5; D remains ambiguous. The CDR3 is 14 amino acids. Germline V lookup: CDR1 SNHLY, CDR2 FYNNEI. Deletions cut 5 bases from V and 2 bases from J, with 10 bases between. The chain's CDR3 is CASSLGSRNQPQHF. In DNA, the CDR3 is TGTGCCAGCAGTTTGGGGTCTCGCAATCAGCCCCAGCATTTT.

The CDR3 DNA reads as TGCAGTGCTAGTGGACAGGGATATGGCTACACCTTC. Its protein is CSASGQGYGYTF. The rearrangement uses TRBV20-1 and TRBJ1-2; 8 bases line up with TRBD1. Germline V gives CDR1 DFQATT, CDR2 SNEGSKA (reference sequence). The CDR3 is 12 amino acids. V lost 3 bases and J lost 5; bases outside the gene matches: 2.

This rearrangement joins TRBV18 to TRBJ2-3; 7 nucleotides agree with TRBD2. Germline lookup yields CDR1 KGHSH and CDR2 LQKENI. J lost 6 bases, V lost 3 bases, and 12 bases had no gene match. This CDR3 is 16 amino acids long. CDR3 sequence: CASSPTSSDPRDTQYF. CDR3 DNA sequence: TGTGCCAGCTCACCGACTAGCTCGGACCCTCGGGATACGCAGTATTTT.

This clonotype occurred a few times. J is TRBJ2-2 and V is TRBV21-1; the DNA was not used to check the table's D call, TRBD1. TRBV21-1 is listed as a pseudogene. The CDR3 length is 17 residues. CDR3 DNA: TGTGCCAGCAGCAAAGAGGGCGCTAGCGCGAACACCGGGGAGCTGTTTTTT. It is translated as CASSKEGASANTGELFF.

Points on this clonotype: A much larger clonotype is one base distant, so this may be a read error. This chain uses TRBV7-3 with TRBJ2-1; D may match TRBD1 or TRBD2 (5 bases each). Germline loops: CDR1 SGHTA, CDR2 FQGTGA. The CDR3 has 18 amino acids. The CDR3 DNA follows: TGTACCAAGAACCATCGCGAGTTGCAGGGACGCACCTACAATGAGCAGTTCTTC. Its protein is CTKNHRELQGRTYNEQFF.

This chain links TRBV18 with TRBJ1-5, with unresolved D. Per germline, CDR1 KGHSH and CDR2 LQKENI. The CDR3 is 16 residues long. Deletions cut 5 bases from V and 0 bases from J, with 14 bases between. The CDR3 DNA sequence: TGTGCCAGCTCAGACCGGACGGTCAATAGCAATCAGCCCCAGCATTTT. Protein sequence: CASSDRTVNSNQPQHF.

There are a few counts of this clonotype. The chain carries TRBV11-2 and TRBJ2-7; 9 positions agree with TRBD1. The V and J ends lost 6 bases and 4 bases, in that order; junction bases with no gene match: 7. The CDR3 has 14 residues. CDR1 and CDR2 (germline): SGHAT, FQNNGV. The CDR3 protein is CASSSGQGLYEQYF. The CDR3 bases are TGTGCCAGCAGTTCCGGACAGGGGTTGTACGAGCAGTACTTC. Complete variable domain (other parts from reference TRBV11-2 and TRBJ2-7): EAGVAQSPRYKIIEKRQSVAFWCNPISGHATLYWYQQILGQGPKLLIQFQNNGVVDDSQLPKDRFSAERLKGVDSTLKIQPAKLEDSAVYLCASSSGQGLYEQYFGPGTRLTVT.

This chain links TRBV7-6 with TRBJ2-5, with D maybe TRBD2 (6 bases). The germline V gene has CDR1 SGHVS and CDR2 FNYEAQ. Trimming took 1 base from V and 2 from J, leaving 20 bases between them. This CDR3 spans 18 amino acids. CDR3 sequence (DNA): TGTGCCAGCAGCTTAGTGGGGGGATGGCTTTCGAGACAAGAGACCCAGTACTTC. Amino acids: CASSLVGGWLSRQETQYF. Full variable domain (outside the CDR3, taken from reference TRBV7-6 and TRBJ2-5): GAGVSQSPRYKVTKRGQDVALRCDPISGHVSLYWYRQALGQGPEFLTYFNYEAQQDKSGLPNDRFSAERPEGSISTLTIQRTEQRDSAMYRCASSLVGGWLSRQETQYFGPGTRLLVL.

At least ten counts were recorded for this clonotype. This chain links TRBV6-5 with TRBJ2-2; the D call may be TRBD1 or TRBD2 (6 bases each). The CDR3 spans 16 residues. The V gene's germline CDR1 is MNHEY and CDR2 SVGAGI. Trimming removed 5 bases from V and 6 bases from J, with 19 bases in between. As DNA, the CDR3 is TGTGCCAGCAGTGGTTACAGGGTTCGGGACTCCGGGGAGCTGTTTTTT. Translating gives CASSGYRVRDSGELFF.

Ten or more counts support this clonotype. The CDR3 DNA sequence: TGTGCCAGCTCACCACCGGGACTGGGCACCACCGGGGAGCTGTTTTTT. It specifies CASSPPGLGTTGELFF. V gene TRBV18 combines with J gene TRBJ2-2; D possibly corresponds to TRBD2 (6 bases). Germline CDR1 and CDR2: KGHSH and LQKENI. The CDR3 consists of 16 residues. Between the trimmed V and J ends, which lost 0 bases and 4 bases, there was a span of 12 bases.